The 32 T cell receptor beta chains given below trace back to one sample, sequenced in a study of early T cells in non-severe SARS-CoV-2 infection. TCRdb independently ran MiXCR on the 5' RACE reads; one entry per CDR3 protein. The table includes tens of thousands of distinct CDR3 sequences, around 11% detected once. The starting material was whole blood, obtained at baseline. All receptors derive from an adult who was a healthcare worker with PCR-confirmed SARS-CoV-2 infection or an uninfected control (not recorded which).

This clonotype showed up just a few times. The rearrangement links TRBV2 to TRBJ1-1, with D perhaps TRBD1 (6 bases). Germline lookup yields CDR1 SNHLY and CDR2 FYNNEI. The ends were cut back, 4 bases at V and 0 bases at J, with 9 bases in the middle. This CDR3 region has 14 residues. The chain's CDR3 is CASSVQGMNTEAFF. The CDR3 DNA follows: TGTGCCAGCAGTGTTCAGGGGATGAACACTGAAGCTTTCTTT.

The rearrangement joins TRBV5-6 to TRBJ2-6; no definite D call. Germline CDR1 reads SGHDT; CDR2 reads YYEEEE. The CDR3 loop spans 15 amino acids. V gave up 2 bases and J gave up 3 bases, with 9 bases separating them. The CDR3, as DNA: TGTGCCAGCAGCTTTGGGGTCCGTGGGGCCAACGTCCTGACTTTC. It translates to CASSFGVRGANVLTF.

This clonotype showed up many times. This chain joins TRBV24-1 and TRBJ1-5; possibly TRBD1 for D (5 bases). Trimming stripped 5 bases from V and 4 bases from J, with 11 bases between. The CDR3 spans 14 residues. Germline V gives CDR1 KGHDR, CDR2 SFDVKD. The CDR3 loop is CATSGRDVNQPQHF. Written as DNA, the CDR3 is TGTGCCACCAGTGGCAGGGACGTTAATCAGCCCCAGCATTTT.

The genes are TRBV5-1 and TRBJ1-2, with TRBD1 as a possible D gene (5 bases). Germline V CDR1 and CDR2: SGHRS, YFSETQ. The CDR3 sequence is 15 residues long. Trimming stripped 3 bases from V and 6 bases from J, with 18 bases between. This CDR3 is CASSSSGTQFHGYTF. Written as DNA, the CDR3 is TGCGCCAGCAGCTCGTCCGGGACTCAGTTCCATGGCTACACCTTC. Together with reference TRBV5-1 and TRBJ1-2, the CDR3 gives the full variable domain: KAGVTQTPRYLIKTRGQQVTLSCSPISGHRSVSWYQQTPGQGLQFLFEYFSETQRNKGNFPGRFSGRQFSNSRSEMNVSTLELGDSALYLCASSSSGTQFHGYTFGSGTRLTVV.

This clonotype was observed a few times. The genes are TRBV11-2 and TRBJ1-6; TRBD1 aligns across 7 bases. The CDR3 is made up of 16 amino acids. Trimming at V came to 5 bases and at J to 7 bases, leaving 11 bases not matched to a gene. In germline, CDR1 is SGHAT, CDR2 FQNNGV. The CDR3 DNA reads TGTGCCAGCAGCATGACGACAGGGACGGTGAATTCACCCCTCCACTTT. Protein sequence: CASSMTTGTVNSPLHF.

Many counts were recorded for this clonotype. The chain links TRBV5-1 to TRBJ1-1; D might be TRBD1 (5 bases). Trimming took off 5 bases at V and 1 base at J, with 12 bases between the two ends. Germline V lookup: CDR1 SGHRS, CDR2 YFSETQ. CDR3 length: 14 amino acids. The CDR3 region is CASRSGRENTEAFF. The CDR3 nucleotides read TGCGCCAGCAGGTCAGGGCGTGAGAACACTGAAGCTTTCTTT.

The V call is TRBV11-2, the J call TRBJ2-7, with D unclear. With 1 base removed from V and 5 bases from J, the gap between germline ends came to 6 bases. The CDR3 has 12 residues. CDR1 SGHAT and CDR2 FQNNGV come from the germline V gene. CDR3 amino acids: CASSLGRDEQYF. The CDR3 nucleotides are TGTGCCAGCAGCTTAGGACGGGACGAGCAGTACTTC.

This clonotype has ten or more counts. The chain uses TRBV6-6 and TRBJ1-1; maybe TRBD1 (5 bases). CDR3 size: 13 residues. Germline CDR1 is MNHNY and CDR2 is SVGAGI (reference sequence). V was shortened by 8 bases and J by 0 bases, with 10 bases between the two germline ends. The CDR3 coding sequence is TGTGCCAGCCGACAGAGTATGAACACTGAAGCTTTCTTT. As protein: CASRQSMNTEAFF.

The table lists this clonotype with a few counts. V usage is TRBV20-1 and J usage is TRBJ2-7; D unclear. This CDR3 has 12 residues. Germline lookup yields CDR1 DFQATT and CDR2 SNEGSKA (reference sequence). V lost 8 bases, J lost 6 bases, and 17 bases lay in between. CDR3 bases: TGCAGTTCTGGCGCAGGAATAAGCGAGCAGTACTTC. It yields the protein CSSGAGISEQYF.

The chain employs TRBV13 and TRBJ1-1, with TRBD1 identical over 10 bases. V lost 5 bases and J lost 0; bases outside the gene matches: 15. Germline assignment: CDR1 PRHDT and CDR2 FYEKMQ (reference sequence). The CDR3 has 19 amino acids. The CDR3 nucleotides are TGTGCCAGCAGCCGACGCGGTTTGAGACAGGGGGCTATGAACACTGAAGCTTTCTTT. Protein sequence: CASSRRGLRQGAMNTEAFF.

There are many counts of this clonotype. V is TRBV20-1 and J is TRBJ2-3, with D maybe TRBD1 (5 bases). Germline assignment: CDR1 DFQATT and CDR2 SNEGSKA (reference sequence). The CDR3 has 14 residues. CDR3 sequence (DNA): TGCAGCGGACGGTTTGCGGACAACACAGATACGCAGTATTTT. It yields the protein CSGRFADNTDTQYF.

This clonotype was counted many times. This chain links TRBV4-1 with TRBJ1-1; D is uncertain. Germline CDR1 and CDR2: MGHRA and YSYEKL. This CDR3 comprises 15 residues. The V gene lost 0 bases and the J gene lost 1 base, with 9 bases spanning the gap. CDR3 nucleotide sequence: TGCGCCAGCAGCCAAGATCCCCCCCCGAACACTGAAGCTTTCTTT. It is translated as CASSQDPPPNTEAFF.

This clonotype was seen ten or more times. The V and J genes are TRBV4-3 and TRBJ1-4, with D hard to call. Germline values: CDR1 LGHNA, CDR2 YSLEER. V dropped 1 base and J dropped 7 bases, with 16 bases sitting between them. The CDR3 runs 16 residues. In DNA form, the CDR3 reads TGCGCCAGCAGCCAAGTTCCCGGGCTCCTAGCTGAAAAACTGTTTTTT. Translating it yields CASSQVPGLLAEKLFF.

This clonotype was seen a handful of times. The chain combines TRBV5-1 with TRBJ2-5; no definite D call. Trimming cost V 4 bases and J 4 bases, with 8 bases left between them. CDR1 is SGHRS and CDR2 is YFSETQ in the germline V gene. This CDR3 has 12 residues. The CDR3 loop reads CASSLRVETQYF. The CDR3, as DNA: TGCGCCAGCAGCCTCCGGGTAGAGACCCAGTACTTC.

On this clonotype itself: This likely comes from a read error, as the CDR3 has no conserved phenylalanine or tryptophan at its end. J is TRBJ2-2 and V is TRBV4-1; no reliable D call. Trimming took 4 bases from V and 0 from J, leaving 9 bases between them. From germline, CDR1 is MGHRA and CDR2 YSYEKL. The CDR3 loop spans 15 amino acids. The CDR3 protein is CASSPSYPNTGELFS. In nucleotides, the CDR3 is TGCGCCAGCAGCCCTTCCTACCCGAACACCGGGGAGCTGTTTTCT.

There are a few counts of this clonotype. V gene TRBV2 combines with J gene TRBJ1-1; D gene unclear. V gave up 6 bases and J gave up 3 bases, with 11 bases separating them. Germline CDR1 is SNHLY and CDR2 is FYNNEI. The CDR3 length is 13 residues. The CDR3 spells CASRGSWDTEAFF. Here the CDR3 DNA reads TGTGCCAGCAGAGGGTCGTGGGACACTGAAGCTTTCTTT.

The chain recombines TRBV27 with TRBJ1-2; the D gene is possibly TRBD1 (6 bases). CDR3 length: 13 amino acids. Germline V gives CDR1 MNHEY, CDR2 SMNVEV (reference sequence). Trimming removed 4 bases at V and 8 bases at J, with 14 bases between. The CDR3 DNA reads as TGTGCCAGCAGTTGGGCGGGGGCAGGAGGCTACACCTTC. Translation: CASSWAGAGGYTF.

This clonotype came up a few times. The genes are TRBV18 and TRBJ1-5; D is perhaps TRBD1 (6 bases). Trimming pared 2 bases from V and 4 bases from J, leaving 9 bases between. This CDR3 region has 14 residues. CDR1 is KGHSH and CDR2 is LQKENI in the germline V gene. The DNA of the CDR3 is TGTGCCAGCTCACCAGGGGGCCCAAATCAGCCCCAGCATTTT. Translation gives CASSPGGPNQPQHF. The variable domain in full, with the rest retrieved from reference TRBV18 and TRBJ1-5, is NAGVMQNPRHLVRRRGQEARLRCSPMKGHSHVYWYRQLPEEGLKFMVYLQKENIIDESGMPKERFSAEFPKEGPSILRIQQVVRGDSAAYFCASSPGGPNQPQHFGDGTRLSIL.

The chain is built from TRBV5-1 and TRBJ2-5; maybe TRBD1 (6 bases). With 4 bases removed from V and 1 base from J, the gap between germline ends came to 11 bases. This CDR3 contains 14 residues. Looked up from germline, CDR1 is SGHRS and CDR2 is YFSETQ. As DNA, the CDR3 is TGCGCCAGCAGCGTCTCGACAGGCCAAGAGACCCAGTACTTC. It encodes CASSVSTGQETQYF. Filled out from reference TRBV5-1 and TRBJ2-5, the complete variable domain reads KAGVTQTPRYLIKTRGQQVTLSCSPISGHRSVSWYQQTPGQGLQFLFEYFSETQRNKGNFPGRFSGRQFSNSRSEMNVSTLELGDSALYLCASSVSTGQETQYFGPGTRLLVL.

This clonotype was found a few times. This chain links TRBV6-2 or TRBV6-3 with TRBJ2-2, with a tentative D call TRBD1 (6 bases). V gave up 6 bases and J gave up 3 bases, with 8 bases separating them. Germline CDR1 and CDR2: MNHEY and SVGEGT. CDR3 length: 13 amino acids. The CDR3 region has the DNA TGTGCCAGCAGAGGACAGTACACCGGGGAGCTGTTTTTT. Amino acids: CASRGQYTGELFF.

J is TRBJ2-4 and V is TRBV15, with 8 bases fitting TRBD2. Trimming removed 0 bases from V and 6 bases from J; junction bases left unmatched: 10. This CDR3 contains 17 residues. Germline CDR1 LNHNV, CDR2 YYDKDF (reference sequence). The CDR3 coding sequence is TGTGCCACCAGCAGAGATTCTCCGACCGGGACTAGAAACATTCAGTACTTC. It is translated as CATSRDSPTGTRNIQYF. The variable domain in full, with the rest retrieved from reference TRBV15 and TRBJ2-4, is DAMVIQNPRYQVTQFGKPVTLSCSQTLNHNVMYWYQQKSSQAPKLLFHYYDKDFNNEADTPDNFQSRRPNTSFCFLDIRSPGLGDTAMYLCATSRDSPTGTRNIQYFGAGTRLSVL.

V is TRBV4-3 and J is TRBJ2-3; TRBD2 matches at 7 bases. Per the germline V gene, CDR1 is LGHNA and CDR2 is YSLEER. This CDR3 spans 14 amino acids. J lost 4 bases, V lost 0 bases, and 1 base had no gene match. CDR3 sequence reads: CASSQEGGADTQYF. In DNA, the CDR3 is TGCGCCAGCAGCCAAGAGGGGGGGGCAGATACGCAGTATTTT.

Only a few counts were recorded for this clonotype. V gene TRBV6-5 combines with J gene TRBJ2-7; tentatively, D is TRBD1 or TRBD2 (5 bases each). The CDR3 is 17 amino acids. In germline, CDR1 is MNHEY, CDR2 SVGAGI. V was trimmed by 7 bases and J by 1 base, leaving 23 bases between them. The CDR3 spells CASTQSLGPGPSYEQYF. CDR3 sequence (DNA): TGTGCCAGCACTCAATCATTGGGACCAGGGCCATCCTACGAGCAGTACTTC.

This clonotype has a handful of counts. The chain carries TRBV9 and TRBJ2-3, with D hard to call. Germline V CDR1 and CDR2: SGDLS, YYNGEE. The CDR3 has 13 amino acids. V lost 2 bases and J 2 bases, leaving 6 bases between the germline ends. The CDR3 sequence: CASSVNPTDTQYF. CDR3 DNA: TGTGCCAGCAGCGTCAACCCCACAGATACGCAGTATTTT.

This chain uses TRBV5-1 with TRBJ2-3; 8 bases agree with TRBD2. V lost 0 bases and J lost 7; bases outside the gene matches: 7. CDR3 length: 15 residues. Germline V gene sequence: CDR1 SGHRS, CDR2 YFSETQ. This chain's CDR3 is CASSLDPGGPNTQYF. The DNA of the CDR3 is TGCGCCAGCAGCTTGGATCCGGGGGGGCCGAATACGCAGTATTTT. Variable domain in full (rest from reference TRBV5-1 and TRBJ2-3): KAGVTQTPRYLIKTRGQQVTLSCSPISGHRSVSWYQQTPGQGLQFLFEYFSETQRNKGNFPGRFSGRQFSNSRSEMNVSTLELGDSALYLCASSLDPGGPNTQYFGPGTRLTVL.

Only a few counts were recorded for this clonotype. CDR3 protein: CASSQDERGVSYNEQFF. CDR3 in DNA: TGCGCCAGCAGCCAAGACGAGCGGGGGGTCTCCTACAATGAGCAGTTCTTC. The rearrangement uses TRBV4-1 and TRBJ2-1; TRBD2 agrees at 9 bases. CDR1 and CDR2 from the germline V gene are MGHRA and YSYEKL. Trimming cost V 0 bases and J 0 bases; bases outside gene matches: 3. The CDR3 consists of 17 residues.

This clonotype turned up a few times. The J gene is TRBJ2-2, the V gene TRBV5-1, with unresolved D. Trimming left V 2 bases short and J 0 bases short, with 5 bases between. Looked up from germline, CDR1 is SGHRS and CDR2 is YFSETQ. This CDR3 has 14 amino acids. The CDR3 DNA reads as TGCGCCAGCAGCTTAGACTCGAACACCGGGGAGCTGTTTTTT. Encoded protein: CASSLDSNTGELFF.

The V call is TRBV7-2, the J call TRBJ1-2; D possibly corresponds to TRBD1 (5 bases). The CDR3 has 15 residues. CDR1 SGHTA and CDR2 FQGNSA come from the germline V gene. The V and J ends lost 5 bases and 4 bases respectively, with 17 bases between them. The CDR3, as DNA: TGTGCCAGCAGCCCCCCCTGGGGGGGGAGCTATGGCTACACCTTC. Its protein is CASSPPWGGSYGYTF.

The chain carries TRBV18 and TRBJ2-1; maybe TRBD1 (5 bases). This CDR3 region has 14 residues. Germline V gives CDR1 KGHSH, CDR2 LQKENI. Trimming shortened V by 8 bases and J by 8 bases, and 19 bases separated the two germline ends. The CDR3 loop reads CASTPQVRDDEQFF. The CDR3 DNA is TGTGCCAGCACTCCACAGGTTAGGGATGATGAGCAGTTCTTC.

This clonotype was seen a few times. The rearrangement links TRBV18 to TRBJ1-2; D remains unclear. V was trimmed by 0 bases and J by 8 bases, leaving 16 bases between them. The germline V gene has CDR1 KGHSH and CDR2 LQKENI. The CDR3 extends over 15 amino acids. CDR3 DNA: TGTGCCAGCTCACCACCGACTCTCACCCCCGAGGGCTACACCTTC. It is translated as CASSPPTLTPEGYTF.

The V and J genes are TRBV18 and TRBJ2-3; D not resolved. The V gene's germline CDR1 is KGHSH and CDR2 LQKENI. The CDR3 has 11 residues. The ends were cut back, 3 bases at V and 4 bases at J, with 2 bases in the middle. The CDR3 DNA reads TGTGCCAGCTCACCCGCAGATACGCAGTATTTT. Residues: CASSPADTQYF.

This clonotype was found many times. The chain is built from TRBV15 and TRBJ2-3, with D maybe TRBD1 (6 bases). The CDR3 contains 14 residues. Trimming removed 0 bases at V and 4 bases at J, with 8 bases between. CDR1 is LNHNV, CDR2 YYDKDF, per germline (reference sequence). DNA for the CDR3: TGTGCCACCAGCAGAGACAGGGGTTCAGATACGCAGTATTTT. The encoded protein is CATSRDRGSDTQYF.